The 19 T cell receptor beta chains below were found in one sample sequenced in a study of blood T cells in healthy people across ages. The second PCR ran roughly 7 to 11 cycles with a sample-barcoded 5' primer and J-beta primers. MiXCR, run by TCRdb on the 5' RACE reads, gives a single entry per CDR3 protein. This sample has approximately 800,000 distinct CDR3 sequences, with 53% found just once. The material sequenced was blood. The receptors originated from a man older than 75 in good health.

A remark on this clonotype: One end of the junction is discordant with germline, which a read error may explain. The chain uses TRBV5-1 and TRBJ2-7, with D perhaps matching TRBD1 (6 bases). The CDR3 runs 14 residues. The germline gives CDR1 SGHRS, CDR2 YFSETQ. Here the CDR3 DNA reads TGCGTCAGCAGCTTGAAGACAGGCATCGACGAGCAGTACTTC. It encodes CVSSLKTGIDEQYF.

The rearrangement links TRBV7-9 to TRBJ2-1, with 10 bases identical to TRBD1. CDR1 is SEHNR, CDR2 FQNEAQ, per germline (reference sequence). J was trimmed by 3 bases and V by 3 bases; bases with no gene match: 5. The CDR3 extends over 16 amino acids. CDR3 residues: CASSFAGTGVYNEQFF. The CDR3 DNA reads TGTGCCAGCAGCTTCGCCGGGACAGGGGTCTACAATGAGCAGTTCTTC. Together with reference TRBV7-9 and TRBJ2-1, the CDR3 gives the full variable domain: DTGVSQNPRHKITKRGQNVTFRCDPISEHNRLYWYRQTLGQGPEFLTYFQNEAQLEKSRLLSDRFSAERPKGSFSTLEIQRTEQGDSAMYLCASSFAGTGVYNEQFFGPGTRLTVL.

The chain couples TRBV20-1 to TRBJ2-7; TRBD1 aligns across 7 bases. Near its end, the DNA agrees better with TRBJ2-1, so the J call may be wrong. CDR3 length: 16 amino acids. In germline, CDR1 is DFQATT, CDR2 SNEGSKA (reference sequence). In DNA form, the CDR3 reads TGCAGTGCTAGAGGTCGGCAACGACAGGGATACAATGAGCAGTTCTTC. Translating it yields CSARGRQRQGYNEQFF.

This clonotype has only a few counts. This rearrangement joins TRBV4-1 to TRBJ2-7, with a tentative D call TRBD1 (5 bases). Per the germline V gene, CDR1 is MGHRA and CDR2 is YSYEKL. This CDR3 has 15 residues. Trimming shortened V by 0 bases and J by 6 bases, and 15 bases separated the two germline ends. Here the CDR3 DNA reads TGCGCCAGCAGCCAAGAAGCATCCAGGGTGCGCGAGCAGTACTTC. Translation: CASSQEASRVREQYF.

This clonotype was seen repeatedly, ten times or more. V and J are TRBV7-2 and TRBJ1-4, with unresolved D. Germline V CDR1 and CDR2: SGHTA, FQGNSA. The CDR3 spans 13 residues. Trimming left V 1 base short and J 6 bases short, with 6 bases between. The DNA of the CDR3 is TGTGCCAGCAGCTTAGGCGGAGATGAAAAACTGTTTTTT. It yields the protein CASSLGGDEKLFF.

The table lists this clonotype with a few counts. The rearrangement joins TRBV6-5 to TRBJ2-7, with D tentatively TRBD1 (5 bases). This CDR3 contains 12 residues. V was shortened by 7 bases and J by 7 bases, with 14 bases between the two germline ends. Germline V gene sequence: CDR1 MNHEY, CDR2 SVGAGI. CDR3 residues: CASNKAGLEQYF. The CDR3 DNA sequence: TGTGCCAGCAATAAGGCAGGGTTGGAGCAGTACTTC.

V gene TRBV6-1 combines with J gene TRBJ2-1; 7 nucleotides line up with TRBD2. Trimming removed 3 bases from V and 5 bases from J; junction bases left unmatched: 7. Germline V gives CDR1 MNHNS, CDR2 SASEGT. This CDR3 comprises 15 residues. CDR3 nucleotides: TGTGCCAGCAGTGATGGCGGGAGAAAGGACAATGAGCAGTTCTTC. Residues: CASSDGGRKDNEQFF.

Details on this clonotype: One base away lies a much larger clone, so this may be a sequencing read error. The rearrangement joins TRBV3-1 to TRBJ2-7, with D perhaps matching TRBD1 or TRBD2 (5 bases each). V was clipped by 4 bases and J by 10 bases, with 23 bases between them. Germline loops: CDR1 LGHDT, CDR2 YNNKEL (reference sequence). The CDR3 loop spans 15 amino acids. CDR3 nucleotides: TGTGCCAGCAGCCCGGGGCCTGCTTCCGACATCGGCCAGTACTTC. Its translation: CASSPGPASDIGQYF.

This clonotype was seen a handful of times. The CDR3 sequence: CASSLLDGGSQYF. Here the CDR3 DNA reads TGTGCCAGCAGCCTCCTGGATGGGGGCTCGCAGTATTTT. The chain joins TRBV6-6 to TRBJ2-3; weak D call: TRBD1 (6 bases). The CDR3 has 13 amino acids. V lost 6 bases and J 10 bases, leaving 17 bases between the germline ends. From germline, CDR1 is MNHNY and CDR2 SVGAGI (reference sequence).

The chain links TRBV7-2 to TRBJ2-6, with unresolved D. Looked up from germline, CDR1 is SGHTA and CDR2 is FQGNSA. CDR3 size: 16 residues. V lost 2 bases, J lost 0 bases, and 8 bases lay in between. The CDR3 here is CASSLMSLSGANVLTF. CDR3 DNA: TGTGCCAGCAGCTTAATGAGTCTCTCTGGGGCCAACGTCCTGACTTTC.

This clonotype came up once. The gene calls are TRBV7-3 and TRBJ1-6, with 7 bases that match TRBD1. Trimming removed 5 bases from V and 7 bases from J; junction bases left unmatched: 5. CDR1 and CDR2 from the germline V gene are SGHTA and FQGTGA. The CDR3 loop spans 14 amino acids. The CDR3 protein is CASSPGQPNSPLHF. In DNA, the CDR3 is TGTGCCAGCAGCCCGGGACAGCCAAATTCACCCCTCCACTTT.

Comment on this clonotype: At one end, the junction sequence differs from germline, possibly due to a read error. In nucleotides, the CDR3 is TGCGCCAGCAGAGAACCTAGGGACAGCTTTAATTCACCCCTCCACTTT. Protein: CASREPRDSFNSPLHF. V is TRBV6-1 and J is TRBJ1-6, with 7 bases identical to TRBD1. CDR1 MNHNS and CDR2 SASEGT come from the germline V gene. The CDR3 is 16 amino acids.

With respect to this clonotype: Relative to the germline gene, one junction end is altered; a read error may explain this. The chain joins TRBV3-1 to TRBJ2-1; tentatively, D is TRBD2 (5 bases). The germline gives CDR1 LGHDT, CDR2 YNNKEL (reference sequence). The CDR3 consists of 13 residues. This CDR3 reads CASTSLRFNGQFF. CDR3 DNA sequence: TGTGCCAGCACTAGCCTTCGCTTCAATGGGCAGTTCTTC.

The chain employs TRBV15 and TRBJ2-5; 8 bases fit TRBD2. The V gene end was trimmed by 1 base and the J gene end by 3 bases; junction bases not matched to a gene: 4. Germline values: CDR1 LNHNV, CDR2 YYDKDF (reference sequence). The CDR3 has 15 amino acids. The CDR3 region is CATSRGAGVKETQYF. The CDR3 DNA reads TGTGCCACCAGCAGAGGAGCGGGGGTTAAAGAGACCCAGTACTTC.

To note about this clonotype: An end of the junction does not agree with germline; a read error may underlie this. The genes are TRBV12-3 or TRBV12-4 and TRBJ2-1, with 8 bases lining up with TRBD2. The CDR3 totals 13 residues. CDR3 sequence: CTSRAGTRNEQFF. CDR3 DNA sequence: TGTACCAGCAGGGCCGGGACTAGGAATGAGCAGTTCTTC.

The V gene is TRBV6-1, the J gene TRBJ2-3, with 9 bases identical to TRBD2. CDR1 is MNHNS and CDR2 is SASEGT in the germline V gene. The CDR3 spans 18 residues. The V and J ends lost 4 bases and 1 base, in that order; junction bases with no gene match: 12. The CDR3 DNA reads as TGTGCCAGCAGTGCCTGGAGCGGGGGGACTTCTGGCACAGATACGCAGTATTTT. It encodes CASSAWSGGTSGTDTQYF.

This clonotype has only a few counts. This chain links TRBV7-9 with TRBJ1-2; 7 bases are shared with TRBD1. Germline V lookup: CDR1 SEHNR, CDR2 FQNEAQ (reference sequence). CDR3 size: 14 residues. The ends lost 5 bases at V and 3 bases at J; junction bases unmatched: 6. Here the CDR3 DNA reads TGTGCCAGCAGCCCTATTACAGGGGACTATGGCTACACCTTC. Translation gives CASSPITGDYGYTF.

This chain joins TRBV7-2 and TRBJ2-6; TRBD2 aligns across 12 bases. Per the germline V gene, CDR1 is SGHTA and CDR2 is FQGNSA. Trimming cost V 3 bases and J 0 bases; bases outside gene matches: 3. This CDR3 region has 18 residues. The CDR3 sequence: CASSLETSGSSGANVLTF. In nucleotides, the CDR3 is TGTGCCAGCAGCTTGGAGACTAGCGGGAGCTCTGGGGCCAACGTCCTGACTTTC.

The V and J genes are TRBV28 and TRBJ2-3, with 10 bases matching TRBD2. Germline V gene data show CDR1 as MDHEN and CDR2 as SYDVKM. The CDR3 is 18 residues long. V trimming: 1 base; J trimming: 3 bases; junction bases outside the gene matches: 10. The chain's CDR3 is CASSLLGLAEGGTDTQYF. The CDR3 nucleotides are TGTGCCAGCAGTTTATTAGGACTAGCGGAGGGAGGTACAGATACGCAGTATTTT. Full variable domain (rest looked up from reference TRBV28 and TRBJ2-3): DVKVTQSSRYLVKRTGEKVFLECVQDMDHENMFWYRQDPGLGLRLIYFSYDVKMKEKGDIPEGYSVSREKKERFSLILESASTNQTSMYLCASSLLGLAEGGTDTQYFGPGTRLTVL.